This T cell receptor beta chain was sequenced in a study of spatial heterogeneity in lung cancer. TCRdb reprocessed the 5' RACE reads via MiXCR and lists one record per CDR3 protein. The repertoire includes tens of thousands of distinct CDR3 sequences, around 7.5% of them detected once, and under 30% sits in the top ten. This clonotype was detected ten times or more. Time point here: sample taken at primary tumor resection. Material for sequencing was whole RNA from tumor, nontumor lung or frozen PBMC, left unsorted. Germline loops: CDR1 KGHDR, CDR2 SFDVKD. Trimming stripped 4 bases from V and 5 bases from J, with 12 bases between. The CDR3 is 14 amino acids.

V is TRBV24-1 and J is TRBJ2-3; D unresolved. Sequenced material: PBMCs, taken at surgery. The TCR originated in a male donor with early-stage non-small cell lung cancer. The CDR3 spells CATSDLTRRDTQYF. As DNA, the CDR3 is TGTGCCACCAGTGACCTGACCCGACGAGATACGCAGTATTTT.